This entry concerns a single TCR beta chain. The repertoire was sequenced with immunoSEQ multiplex PCR; TCRdb's copy has only in-frame clones and lacks some. The data hold about 160,000 clones, with around nine tenths observed a single time. This CDR3 contains 16 residues. CDR1 and CDR2 (germline): SGHRS, YFSETQ. V was shortened by 1 base and J by 2 bases, with 13 bases between the two germline ends. This specimen comes from a study of blood T cell repertoires in COVID-19. Sequencing was performed on peripheral blood. The sequence came from a woman in her 70s with COVID-19, enrolled during active disease. The rearrangement joins TRBV5-1 to TRBJ1-3, with D unclear. This CDR3 reads CASSLIGGFAGNTIYF. CDR3 coding DNA: TGCGCCAGCAGCTTGATCGGCGGGTTTGCTGGAAACACCATATATTTT.